Here is one T cell receptor beta chain with its context. Its antigen is not known. The read gets to within 3 residues of the CDR3 end, and the germline J gene fills in the rest. The data originate from a study of T cell clonality in common variable immunodeficiency. Some clones are missing from TCRdb's copy, which holds only in-frame ones; the method was immunoSEQ multiplex PCR. There are tens of thousands of clones in the sample, none observed a single time. This CDR3 spans 15 amino acids. CDR1 and CDR2 from the germline V gene are SGHAT and FQDESV (reference sequence). Trimming pared 5 bases from V and 5 bases from J, leaving 18 bases between. Study-wide findings and caveats: Common variable immunodeficiency TCR beta sequences reportedly had fewer deletions and N-nucleotide insertions.

The J gene is TRBJ2-5, the V gene TRBV11-1; D is perhaps TRBD2 (6 bases). The sequencing input was peripheral blood mononuclear cells. The TCR was taken from a human donor with common variable immunodeficiency. The CDR3: CASSLTRGWGETQYF. The CDR3 DNA, read in part, is TGTGCCAGCAGCCTCACTCGGGGGTGGGGGGAGACC. Looking up the rest from reference TRBV11-1 and TRBJ2-5 gives the full variable domain: EAEVAQSPRYKITEKSQAVAFWCDPISGHATLYWYRQILGQGPELLVQFQDESVVDDSQLPKDRFSAERLKGVDSTLKIQPAELGDSAMYLCASSLTRGWGETQYFGPGTRLLVL.